These T cell receptor beta chains were read from a single sample in a study. TCRdb ran MiXCR on the RT-PCR reads and lists one entry per CDR3 protein. The sample has almost 700,000 distinct CDR3 sequences, more than 13% seen once; the top ten hold roughly 4%. The source material was memory CD4+ T cells from blood. The receptors stem from a female donor in good health, serving as a healthy control. The CDR3 runs from the conserved cysteine through the conserved F or W. Each record gives: clone size, V gene, J gene, D gene, CDR3 DNA, CDR3 protein. The D gene is left open where the match is weak. Only part of the rows carry a size: once, few, many, or a class if the clone is expanded.

>.|TRBV27|TRBJ1-1|.
TGTGCCAGCAGGACCTTGGGGTTGAACACTGAAGCTTTCTTT
CASRTLGLNTEAFF
>many|TRBV7-2|TRBJ2-3|.
TGTGCCAGCAGCTTAGAGTTTTGGGCTAGCGGCACAGATACGCAGTATTTT
CASSLEFWASGTDTQYF
>few|TRBV7-3|TRBJ2-3|TRBD2
TGTGCCAGCAGCTTAGGTGGCGGGAGGGCAGATACGCAGTATTTT
CASSLGGGRADTQYF
>many|TRBV4-3|TRBJ2-1|TRBD1
TGCGCCAGCAGCCAAGTCGGGACAGGGATCAATGAGCAGTTCTTC
CASSQVGTGINEQFF
>.|TRBV3-1|TRBJ2-5|.
TGTGCCAGCAGCCATACTAGAACTCAAGAGACCCAGTACTTC
CASSHTRTQETQYF
>many|TRBV5-1|TRBJ2-5|.
TGCGCCAGCAGCTTGACAGGGAGTGGGGAGACCCAGTACTTC
CASSLTGSGETQYF
>many|TRBV6-5|TRBJ2-3|TRBD1
TGTGCCAGCAGTGCAACTTCCTCGGGACAGCTTATGAATTTT
CASSATSSGQLMNF
>many|TRBV20-1|TRBJ2-7|TRBD2
TGCAGTGCTAGAGCCCCCCCTACACTAGCGGGGGGTTACGAGCAGTACTTC
CSARAPPTLAGGYEQYF
>.|TRBV12-3/TRBV12-4|TRBJ2-7|.
TGTGCCAGCAGTTTTAACCCCTTGGGAGGAACCGCGACAGGGCGATCCTACGAGCAGTACTTC
CASSFNPLGGTATGRSYEQYF
>few|TRBV4-1|TRBJ2-5|TRBD1
TGCGCCAGCAGCCAAGTCGACAGGGTAAGGGAGACCCAGTACTTC
CASSQVDRVRETQYF
>.|TRBV12-3/TRBV12-4|TRBJ1-3|.
TGTGCCTCCGAGGCAACAGCTGGAAACACCATATATTTT
CASEATAGNTIYF
>few|TRBV7-2|TRBJ2-3|.
TGTGCCAGCAGCTTCGGTTTTTCCGGTACAGATACGCAGTATTTT
CASSFGFSGTDTQYF
>few|TRBV7-9|TRBJ1-1|.
TGTGCCAGCAGCTCAAAGATCGAAGCTTTCTTT
CASSSKIEAFF
>.|TRBV6-5|TRBJ2-1|.
TGTGCCAGCAGTCTTTCCGGGACTGGGAAGGGTAGGCAGTTCTTC
CASSLSGTGKGRQFF
>many|TRBV10-3|TRBJ1-6|.
TGTGCCATCAGTGTTGGCAGGGCAAATTATAATTCACCCCTCCACTTT
CAISVGRANYNSPLHF
>few|TRBV27|TRBJ1-5|TRBD1
TGTGCCAGCAGAATACAGGGGCGGGAGCAGCCCCAGCATTTT
CASRIQGREQPQHF
>once|TRBV6-6|TRBJ1-5|.
TGTGCCGCCACCGGGGGGGTAAATCAGCCCCAGCATTTT
CAATGGVNQPQHF
>many|TRBV4-1|TRBJ1-2|.
TGCGCCAGCAGCCAAGAAGACAGTTATGGCTACACCTTC
CASSQEDSYGYTF
>many|TRBV12-3/TRBV12-4|TRBJ1-6|TRBD1
TGTGCCAGCAGTTTAGGCGGTGGGGGGACAGGGGTAAATTCACCCCTCCACTTT
CASSLGGGGTGVNSPLHF
>.|TRBV5-1|TRBJ2-5|TRBD2
TGCGCCAGCAGTTCCCGGACTAGCGGGAGGGGAGAGACCCAGTACTTC
CASSSRTSGRGETQYF
>.|TRBV28|TRBJ2-7|TRBD1
TGTGCCAGCACCCGCCCGGACAGGGTAGTTATGGGAGCCTACGAGCAGTACTTC
CASTRPDRVVMGAYEQYF
>.|TRBV5-5|TRBJ1-2|.
TGTGCCAGCAGCCCCGGACAGACAATTAACTATGGCTACACCTTC
CASSPGQTINYGYTF
>many|TRBV5-6|TRBJ2-7|TRBD1
TGTGCCAGCAGCAGATGGACAGGGTTCGAGCAGTACTTC
CASSRWTGFEQYF
>few|TRBV5-1|TRBJ2-3|.
TGCGCCAGCAGCTTGGGACGTTTCTCTAGCACAGATACGCAGTATTTT
CASSLGRFSSTDTQYF
>many|TRBV24-1|TRBJ2-7|TRBD2
TGTGCCACCAGTGATCCAAGCGGGAGAGGGTACGAGCAGTACTTC
CATSDPSGRGYEQYF
>few|TRBV5-1|TRBJ2-3|TRBD2
TGCGCCAGCAGCTTGGGTACTAGCGGGAAAAGCACAGATACGCAGTATTTT
CASSLGTSGKSTDTQYF
>.|TRBV12-3/TRBV12-4|TRBJ1-6|.
TGTGCCAGCAGTATCAACCAGGGGCGGTCACCCCTCCACTTT
CASSINQGRSPLHF
>few|TRBV5-6|TRBJ1-6|.
TGTGCCAGCAGCCGCGAATCGACTTCACCCCTCCACTTT
CASSRESTSPLHF
>.|TRBV15|TRBJ2-2|.
TGTGCCACCAGCAGAGGAGGAAGCACCGGGGAGCTGTTTTTT
CATSRGGSTGELFF
>.|TRBV7-2|TRBJ2-3|TRBD2
TGTGCCAGCAGCGCCCCGGGCTTGGGGCCGCTAGCGGGAGGCCGCCATACGCAGTATTTT
CASSAPGLGPLAGGRHTQYF
>few|TRBV6-1|TRBJ1-5|.
TGTGCCAGCACTCCGGGCCCTACGCAAAATCAGCCCCAGCATTTT
CASTPGPTQNQPQHF
>few|TRBV7-9|TRBJ1-1|TRBD1
TGTGCCAGCAGCCCCCAGGGGGGCAGGGCCGACACTGAAGCTTTCTTT
CASSPQGGRADTEAFF
>many|TRBV10-3|TRBJ1-6|.
TGTGCCATCAGTGAACGACAGGATTCACCCCTCCACTTT
CAISERQDSPLHF
>.|TRBV20-1|TRBJ2-1|.
TGCAGTGCTAGAGAGGGGATACTTGGTGAGCAGTTCTTC
CSAREGILGEQFF
>many|TRBV4-2|TRBJ1-6|.
TGTGCCAGCAGCCAGGTGGGACATCCGGAGCCCCTCCACTTT
CASSQVGHPEPLHF
>many|TRBV6-5|TRBJ2-3|TRBD2
TGTGCCAGCAGTTTCGGACTAGCGGGAGGGCTTACGCAGTATTTT
CASSFGLAGGLTQYF
>.|TRBV28|TRBJ2-3|TRBD2
TGTGCCAGCAGTTGGCGGGGGGCGGGAGATGGCACAGATACGCAGTATTTT
CASSWRGAGDGTDTQYF
>once|TRBV5-1|TRBJ1-4|.
TGCGCCAGCAGCCTGGCACCCCCAACTAATGAAAAACTGTTTTTT
CASSLAPPTNEKLFF
>many|TRBV7-9|TRBJ1-1|TRBD1
TGTGCCATGAATATAGGAGACAGGGTGGGCACTGAAGCTTTCTTT
CAMNIGDRVGTEAFF
>few|TRBV7-8|TRBJ2-7|TRBD2
TGTGCCAGCAGCAGTCCCCCATTTGTGCCGGGAGGAAGCTACGAGCAGTACTTC
CASSSPPFVPGGSYEQYF
>.|TRBV6-5|TRBJ2-7|.
TGTGCCAGCAGTAACCTGGGGATTGACTACGAGCAGTACTTC
CASSNLGIDYEQYF
>.|TRBV20-1|TRBJ2-5|TRBD2
TGCAGTGCTAGAGGCTCGGGAGGGAGACAGTTGGAGACCCAGTACTTC
CSARGSGGRQLETQYF
>many|TRBV20-1|TRBJ2-1|.
TGCAGTGCTCCCGACGGGTATGAGCAGTTCTTC
CSAPDGYEQFF
>.|TRBV5-1|TRBJ1-6|.
TGCGCCAGCAGCTTTTTGGCCAGTAATTCACCCCTCCACTTT
CASSFLASNSPLHF
>.|TRBV7-2|TRBJ2-5|TRBD1
TGTGCCAGCAGCTTAGCGGGGACAGGTTTCCAAGAGACCCAGTACTTC
CASSLAGTGFQETQYF
>few|TRBV9|TRBJ2-7|.
TGTGCCAGCAGCGCCCAGGAAAGGGGGGGACAGCAGTACTTC
CASSAQERGGQQYF
>few|TRBV12-3/TRBV12-4|TRBJ1-2|.
TGTGCCAGCAGTTTTATGCCCTTCTGGTCAGGGGCCGACTTTAACTATGGCTACACCTTC
CASSFMPFWSGADFNYGYTF
>.|TRBV20-1|TRBJ2-1|.
TGCAGTGCTAGGGAGAGGAACGATGAGCAGTTCTTC
CSARERNDEQFF
>.|TRBV6-5|TRBJ2-5|TRBD2
TGTGCCAGCAGTTACTCGACTAGCGGGGAGTGGATCCAGTACTTC
CASSYSTSGEWIQYF
>.|TRBV4-3|TRBJ2-7|TRBD2
TGCGCCAGCAGCCAATGGCTTAGCGGGCCCTACGAGCAGTACTTC
CASSQWLSGPYEQYF
>many|TRBV7-2|TRBJ2-1|.
TGTGCCAGCAGCTTAGGGAGCGGGTCCTACAATGAGCAGTTCTTC
CASSLGSGSYNEQFF
>.|TRBV3-1|TRBJ1-1|.
TGTGCCAGCAGCCAAGAAGGCACGAACACTGAAGCTTTCTTT
CASSQEGTNTEAFF